Listed below are T cell receptor beta chains from one sample, sequenced in a study of human versus mouse CDR3 diversity and MHC coevolution. Method: immunoSEQ multiplex PCR; TCRdb's copy keeps in-frame clones and lacks some. The profile shows fewer than 100,000 clones, 93% of them singletons. The sequenced material came from naive CD4+ T cells from blood. The receptors come from a person between 25 and 75 years old in good health. The CDR3 runs from the conserved cysteine through the conserved F or W. The D gene is left open where the match is weak. The size field is filled for only some rows; it gives once, few, many or a size class.

abundance	d_gene	v_gene	j_gene	CDR3nt	CDR3aa
NA	TRBD1	TRBV6-5	TRBJ2-7	TGTGCCAGCAGTTACCGATGGGGACAGGGCCACTACGAGCAGTACTTC	CASSYRWGQGHYEQYF
NA	TRBD2	TRBV7-3	TRBJ2-2	TGTGCCAGCAGCTTTACTAGCGGGACAGGCGGGGAGCTGTTTTTT	CASSFTSGTGGELFF
NA	TRBD1	TRBV18	TRBJ2-7	TGTGCCAGCTCACCACTGGGACAGGACGAGCAGTACTTC	CASSPLGQDEQYF
NA	NA	TRBV27	TRBJ2-1	TGTGCCAGCAGTTTGGAGAGGCCGGGCTACAATGAGCAGTTCTTC	CASSLERPGYNEQFF
NA	TRBD1	TRBV7-3	TRBJ1-2	TGTGCCAGCAGCTCCGGACAGGGGGCGGGCTACACCTTC	CASSSGQGAGYTF
NA	NA	TRBV30	TRBJ1-5	TGTGCCTGGGGGGGGTCGGGCAATCAGCCCCAGCATTTT	CAWGGSGNQPQHF
NA	TRBD1	TRBV18	TRBJ1-2	TGTGCCAGCTCACCGGGACAGGGGGCTGATGGCTACACCTTC	CASSPGQGADGYTF
NA	TRBD2	TRBV9	TRBJ2-7	TGTGCCAGCAGCTTGGGACTAGCGGGGGCCTTCGCCTACGAGCAGTACTTC	CASSLGLAGAFAYEQYF
NA	TRBD1	TRBV7-9	TRBJ2-1	TGTGCCAGCAGCCAGAGAGGGGGCGAGGGCAATGAGCAGTTCTTC	CASSQRGGEGNEQFF
NA	NA	TRBV7-9	TRBJ1-2	TGTGCCAGCAGCTTACAGTGGGCAGGGGACTATGGCTACACCTTC	CASSLQWAGDYGYTF
NA	NA	TRBV25-1	TRBJ2-3	TGTGCCAGCAGTGAAGGGCCAGATACGCAGTATTTT	CASSEGPDTQYF
NA	NA	TRBV6-1	TRBJ1-5	TGTGCCAGCACCTTAGACAGGTTGGGTCAGCCCCAGCATTTT	CASTLDRLGQPQHF
NA	NA	TRBV10-3	TRBJ2-3	TGTGCCATCAGTGAGCTAGGCGGGGCGGGCACAGATACGCAGTATTTT	CAISELGGAGTDTQYF
NA	NA	TRBV7-2	TRBJ1-2	TGTGCCAGCAGCCACACTGCAGGGGCAGGGGGCTACACCTTC	CASSHTAGAGGYTF
NA	NA	TRBV10-3	TRBJ2-1	TGTGCCATCAGTGAGTCTAGCGCCTACAATGAGCAGTTCTTC	CAISESSAYNEQFF
NA	NA	TRBV6-4	TRBJ1-2	TGTGCCAGCACTGGGGGCCACATGGGTGGCTACACCTTC	CASTGGHMGGYTF
NA	NA	TRBV6-5	TRBJ2-5	TGTGCCAGCAGTTACAGACAGACAGAGACCCAGTACTTC	CASSYRQTETQYF
NA	NA	TRBV7-2	TRBJ2-7	TGTGCCAGCAGCCCTGGACAGCCCCTGGACGAGCAGTACTTC	CASSPGQPLDEQYF
NA	NA	TRBV18	TRBJ2-7	TGTGCCAGCTCTATTAAACAGGGTAGGCTGAACGAGCAGTACTTC	CASSIKQGRLNEQYF
NA	NA	TRBV9	TRBJ2-2	TGTGCCAGCAGCGTAGAGGGGCAGGGGTGGACCGGGGAGCTGTTTTTT	CASSVEGQGWTGELFF
NA	NA	TRBV6-1	TRBJ1-6	TGTGCCAGCAGTGAAAGTGCAGGGCGAAATAATTCACCCCTCCACTTT	CASSESAGRNNSPLHF
once	NA	TRBV27	TRBJ1-1	TGTGCCAGCAGTTTATATCCCCCCCCCGACACTGAAGCTTTCTTT	CASSLYPPPDTEAFF
few	NA	TRBV6-4	TRBJ1-1	TGTGCCAGCAGTGGGCAGGGTCCCACTGAAGCTTTCTTT	CASSGQGPTEAFF
NA	NA	TRBV7-2	TRBJ2-6	TGTGCCAGCAGCAGCAGGGTAGGGGCCAACGTCCTGACTTTC	CASSSRVGANVLTF
NA	NA	TRBV9	TRBJ1-4	TGTGCCAGCAGCCTCGGGGAGAGGGAGGGCGAAAAACTGTTTTTT	CASSLGEREGEKLFF
NA	TRBD1	TRBV29-1	TRBJ1-2	TGCAGCGTTAACAAAGGGGGCAGGACCGGTGGCTACACCTTC	CSVNKGGRTGGYTF
NA	TRBD1	TRBV28	TRBJ1-2	TGTGCCAGCAGTTTAAGTGAGGGGGCGCTTCACTATGGCTACACCTTC	CASSLSEGALHYGYTF
NA	NA	TRBV4-1	TRBJ1-5	TGCGCCAGCAGCCAAGCTTTTTCGACGGGATATAGCAATCAGCCCCAGCATTTT	CASSQAFSTGYSNQPQHF
NA	NA	TRBV28	TRBJ1-1	TGTGCCAGCAGGGAGGCACTGAACACTGAAGCTTTCTTT	CASREALNTEAFF
NA	TRBD1	TRBV4-2	TRBJ1-5	TGTGCCAGCAGCCTCTCGGGACAGCATAGCAATCAGCCCCAGCATTTT	CASSLSGQHSNQPQHF
NA	TRBD1	TRBV28	TRBJ2-1	TGTGCCAGCATAGAGGGGACAGGGTCTAATGAGCAGTTCTTC	CASIEGTGSNEQFF
NA	TRBD2	TRBV10-3	TRBJ2-2	TGTGCCATCAGTGAGCCCTTGGGACTAGCGGGAGGTAACACCGGGGAGCTGTTTTTT	CAISEPLGLAGGNTGELFF
NA	TRBD1	TRBV19	TRBJ2-4	TGTGCCATTAACTCTCTCGGGACAGGCCAAAACATTCAGTACTTC	CAINSLGTGQNIQYF
NA	TRBD2	TRBV11-2	TRBJ2-7	TGTGCCAGCAGCCTCAATCCTAGCGGGCCATCCTCCTACGAGCAGTACTTC	CASSLNPSGPSSYEQYF
once	NA	TRBV28	TRBJ2-3	TGTGCCAGCACCCCACCGGGACAAAGAGCGCAGTATTTT	CASTPPGQRAQYF
NA	NA	TRBV7-3	TRBJ1-2	TGTGCCAGCAGCTTAAAGTTTGGGGGCGATGGCTACACCTTC	CASSLKFGGDGYTF
NA	TRBD1	TRBV18	TRBJ2-3	TGTGCCAGCTCACCAAGAACAGGGGAACACACAGATACGCAGTATTTT	CASSPRTGEHTDTQYF
NA	TRBD2	TRBV18	TRBJ2-5	TGTGCCAGCTCCCGCGGGAGTTCTCAAGAGACCCAGTACTTC	CASSRGSSQETQYF
NA	TRBD1	TRBV7-2	TRBJ2-5	TGTGCCAGCAGCTCCAATACAGGGGGCCAAGAGACCCAGTACTTC	CASSSNTGGQETQYF
NA	NA	TRBV7-2	TRBJ2-4	TGTGCCAGCAGCACCCCCCCCGGGGGAGGTAGCCTTGGCATTCAGTACTTC	CASSTPPGGGSLGIQYF
NA	NA	TRBV28	TRBJ2-1	TGTGCCAGCAGTCCCGAGTTTTGGGAGCAGTTCTTC	CASSPEFWEQFF
NA	TRBD2	TRBV19	TRBJ2-5	TGTGCCAGTAGCCCTCCGGGGGGGGCATGGGAGACCCAGTACTTC	CASSPPGGAWETQYF
NA	TRBD2	TRBV7-2	TRBJ2-1	TGTGCCAGCAGCTTTGCGGGGGGGACCTACAATGAGCAGTTCTTC	CASSFAGGTYNEQFF
NA	NA	TRBV6-1	TRBJ2-5	TGTGCCAGCAGTCTTAAAGAGACCCAGTACTTC	CASSLKETQYF
once	NA	TRBV12-5	TRBJ1-1	TGTGCTAGTGGTTCTCCCCCCGGGACACCCATGAACACTGAAGCTTTCTTT	CASGSPPGTPMNTEAFF
NA	TRBD2	TRBV27	TRBJ2-2	TGTGCCAGCAGTCCTCCATTGACTAGCGGGGAGCCCACCGGGGAGCTGTTTTTT	CASSPPLTSGEPTGELFF
few	TRBD1	TRBV5-4	TRBJ2-2	TGTGCCAGCAGCCGGGACAGGGCTTCCGGGGAGCTGTTTTTT	CASSRDRASGELFF
NA	NA	TRBV25-1	TRBJ1-4	TGTGCCAGCAGTGATTATAAGGGGACTAATGAAAAACTGTTTTTT	CASSDYKGTNEKLFF
NA	NA	TRBV5-1	TRBJ2-7	TGCGCCAGCAGCTTAGGGGCGGGGAACGAGCAGTACTTC	CASSLGAGNEQYF
NA	TRBD1	TRBV5-4	TRBJ2-1	TGTGCCAGCAGCTCGGAACAGGGGGCCCGGCAGTTCTTC	CASSSEQGARQFF
NA	NA	TRBV7-3	TRBJ2-1	TGTGCCAGCAGCTTATCGGGCAATGAGCAGTTCTTC	CASSLSGNEQFF
NA	NA	TRBV9	TRBJ2-3	TGTGCCAGCAGCGCCGCCGGACTCCCAGATACGCAGTATTTT	CASSAAGLPDTQYF
NA	TRBD2	TRBV7-6	TRBJ2-5	TGTGCCAGCAGCTTAAGGAGCGGGGGCCTCCAAGAGACCCAGTACTTC	CASSLRSGGLQETQYF
NA	NA	TRBV11-2	TRBJ1-5	TGTGCCAGCAGCTTAGATCGGGGTTCATGGCAGCCCCAGCATTTT	CASSLDRGSWQPQHF